These T cell receptor beta chains were read from a single sample in a study of T cells in Graves' hyperthyroidism and ophthalmopathy. TCRdb re-called the multiplex PCR reads through MiXCR, storing one row per CDR3 protein. Among around 610,000 distinct CDR3 sequences, over 12% were seen once, and the ten largest hold roughly 4.3%. Source material: blood. The receptors shown here come from a woman in her thirties or forties with Graves' ophthalmopathy. Both conserved end residues are part of each CDR3. The D gene is left open where the match is weak. Rows give clone size only sometimes, using once, few, many, or a class for an expanded clone.

D gene	J gene	V gene	clone size	CDR3 length	CDR3 DNA	CDR3 protein
NA	TRBJ2-5	TRBV18	NA	14	TGTGCCAGCTCCCCTGCGCCCAGTGCAGAGACCCAGTACTTC	CASSPAPSAETQYF
NA	TRBJ2-5	TRBV3-1	NA	15	TGTGCCAGCAGCCAAGGGGCAGAGAAACAAGAGACCCAGTACTTC	CASSQGAEKQETQYF
NA	TRBJ2-1	TRBV6-2/TRBV6-3	many	12	TGTGCCAGCAGTTACGTGGGAACCACCCAGTTCTTC	CASSYVGTTQFF
TRBD2	TRBJ2-7	TRBV7-2	NA	17	TGTGCCAGCACCTCGGGACTAGCGCAAAGGAAGGCCTACGAGCAGTACTTC	CASTSGLAQRKAYEQYF
TRBD1	TRBJ2-7	TRBV20-1	few	17	TGCAGTGTCGGAGGGGGCCGGAGTGGGGGGACAGGGGACGAGCAGTACTTC	CSVGGGRSGGTGDEQYF
TRBD1	TRBJ1-1	TRBV12-3/TRBV12-4	many	15	TGTGCCAGCAGTCTCACAGGGGGTGGGGGCACTGAAGCTTTCTTT	CASSLTGGGGTEAFF
TRBD1	TRBJ2-7	TRBV28	many	14	TGTGCCAGCACCCACGGGGGACAGGTCTACGAGCAGTACTTC	CASTHGGQVYEQYF
NA	TRBJ2-3	TRBV2	few	14	TGTGCCAGCAGGGTAGGGATAGGAGCAGATACGCAGTATTTT	CASRVGIGADTQYF
NA	TRBJ1-1	TRBV28	NA	13	TGTGCCAGCAGTTTAGTGGTGAGCACTGAAGCTTTCTTT	CASSLVVSTEAFF
NA	TRBJ1-1	TRBV6-1	many	14	TGTGCCAGCAGCCCCGTATCCGGGAACACTGAAGCTTTCTTT	CASSPVSGNTEAFF
TRBD1	TRBJ1-2	TRBV11-1	many	15	TGTGCCAGCAGCTCCCCACGGACAGGGAGCTATGGCTACACCTTC	CASSSPRTGSYGYTF
TRBD1	TRBJ1-2	TRBV27	many	14	TGTGCCAGCAGTCGGGGACAGCTCAACTATGGCTACACCTTC	CASSRGQLNYGYTF
TRBD2	TRBJ2-5	TRBV28	many	15	TGTGCCAGCAGTTTAGATCTAGCGGGGGGGGAGACCCAGTACTTC	CASSLDLAGGETQYF
TRBD1	TRBJ2-7	TRBV20-1	few	12	TGCAGTGCCGGACAGGGGTTCTACGAGCAGTACTTC	CSAGQGFYEQYF
NA	TRBJ2-5	TRBV10-3	NA	13	TGTGCCATCGTCGGGAGTTTGCAAGAGACCCAGTACTTC	CAIVGSLQETQYF
TRBD1	TRBJ2-7	TRBV7-8	many	15	TGTGCCAGCAGCTTAGGGCTGGACAGGGCCTACGAGCAGTACTTC	CASSLGLDRAYEQYF
NA	TRBJ1-2	TRBV6-5	many	12	TGTGCCAGCAAAAGGCAGGGCGCTGGCTACACCTTC	CASKRQGAGYTF
NA	TRBJ1-1	TRBV20-1	few	14	TGCAGTGCTAGAGTTTCGGGATTTGGCACTGAAGCTTTCTTT	CSARVSGFGTEAFF
NA	TRBJ2-2	TRBV10-2	few	14	TGCGCCAGCAACGAGAGGGGTGGAGGCGGGGAGCTGTTTTTT	CASNERGGGGELFF
NA	TRBJ1-4	TRBV6-1	NA	17	TGTGCCAGCAGTGTCACCCCAGAACCCGCCTATAATGAAAAACTGTTTTTT	CASSVTPEPAYNEKLFF
NA	TRBJ2-7	TRBV15	once	12	TGTGCCACCAGCAGACCAGGATACGAGCAGTACTTC	CATSRPGYEQYF